A selection of T cell receptor beta chains follows, all from one sample in a study of Tregs in tolerant kidney transplant recipients. Antigens for these TCRs are unknown. Produced via immunoSEQ multiplex PCR; TCRdb's table is partial and in-frame only. The sample yields more than 25,000 clones, about four fifths seen once. Source material: Tregs from blood cultured with allogeneic cells. Every receptor here comes from a human donor in good health. The CDR3 runs from the conserved cysteine through the conserved F or W. Each record gives: clone size, V gene, J gene, D gene, CDR3 protein, CDR3 DNA. A D gene is named only where the DNA matches it firmly. Part of the rows lack a size; the others show once, few, many or a class for expanded clones.

clone size: NA
V gene: TRBV4-3
J gene: TRBJ1-2
D gene: TRBD1
CDR3 protein: CASSQTAGQGFGYTF
CDR3 DNA: TGCGCCAGCAGCCAGACTGCGGGACAGGGATTTGGCTACACCTTC

clone size: NA
V gene: TRBV27
J gene: TRBJ1-6
D gene: NA
CDR3 protein: CASSFQGYNSPLHF
CDR3 DNA: TGTGCCAGCAGTTTTCAGGGGTATAATTCACCCCTCCACTTT

clone size: NA
V gene: TRBV19
J gene: TRBJ2-3
D gene: TRBD1
CDR3 protein: CASTDRSRTDTQYF
CDR3 DNA: TGTGCCAGTACGGACAGGTCCCGCACAGATACGCAGTATTTT

clone size: NA
V gene: TRBV28
J gene: TRBJ2-1
D gene: NA
CDR3 protein: CASRSGRGPRSIHEQFF
CDR3 DNA: TGTGCCAGCAGATCCGGACGGGGGCCACGGTCCATCCATGAGCAGTTCTTC

clone size: once
V gene: TRBV11-3
J gene: TRBJ2-1
D gene: TRBD2
CDR3 protein: CASNVGTGGDEQFF
CDR3 DNA: TGTGCCAGCAACGTCGGGACTGGGGGGGATGAGCAGTTCTTC

clone size: NA
V gene: TRBV7-2
J gene: TRBJ2-7
D gene: TRBD1
CDR3 protein: CASSFSGTDSNEQYF
CDR3 DNA: TGTGCCAGCAGCTTCTCCGGGACAGACTCAAACGAGCAGTACTTC

clone size: few
V gene: TRBV5-1
J gene: TRBJ1-2
D gene: NA
CDR3 protein: CASSLGQFYGYTF
CDR3 DNA: TGCGCCAGCAGCTTGGGTCAATTCTATGGCTACACCTTC

clone size: NA
V gene: TRBV7-2
J gene: TRBJ2-7
D gene: NA
CDR3 protein: CASSLVGNEQYF
CDR3 DNA: TGTGCCAGCAGCTTAGTTGGTAACGAGCAGTACTTC

clone size: few
V gene: TRBV5-1
J gene: TRBJ2-7
D gene: TRBD2
CDR3 protein: CASSRAGTSGTHYEQYF
CDR3 DNA: TGCGCCAGCAGCCGAGCTGGGACTAGCGGGACCCACTACGAGCAGTACTTC

clone size: NA
V gene: TRBV18
J gene: TRBJ1-2
D gene: NA
CDR3 protein: CASSPPSGRASYGYTF
CDR3 DNA: TGTGCCAGCTCACCACCGTCGGGCAGGGCTTCCTATGGCTACACCTTC

clone size: NA
V gene: TRBV25-1
J gene: TRBJ1-6
D gene: NA
CDR3 protein: CASSMKRGGNNSPLHF
CDR3 DNA: TGTGCCAGCAGTATGAAGAGGGGGGGGAACAATTCACCCCTCCACTTT

clone size: NA
V gene: TRBV2
J gene: TRBJ2-1
D gene: NA
CDR3 protein: CASSRPLPGGWWEQFF
CDR3 DNA: TGTGCCAGCAGTCGTCCCCTTCCGGGGGGCTGGTGGGAGCAGTTCTTC

clone size: NA
V gene: TRBV6-5
J gene: TRBJ2-3
D gene: TRBD2
CDR3 protein: CATGRVSDTQYF
CDR3 DNA: TGTGCCACGGGGAGGGTTTCGGATACGCAGTATTTT

clone size: NA
V gene: TRBV6-6
J gene: TRBJ1-2
D gene: NA
CDR3 protein: CASGRHYGYTF
CDR3 DNA: TGTGCCAGCGGCCGCCATTATGGCTACACCTTC

clone size: NA
V gene: TRBV5-1
J gene: TRBJ2-2
D gene: NA
CDR3 protein: CASSPGTAGELFF
CDR3 DNA: TGCGCCAGCAGCCCAGGTACGGCCGGGGAGCTGTTTTTT

clone size: once
V gene: TRBV25-1
J gene: TRBJ1-6
D gene: NA
CDR3 protein: CASSELFGGGESPLHF
CDR3 DNA: TGTGCCAGCAGTGAATTGTTTGGGGGTGGTGAATCACCCCTCCACTTT

clone size: few
V gene: TRBV2
J gene: TRBJ2-5
D gene: TRBD1
CDR3 protein: CASTRTGVETQYF
CDR3 DNA: TGTGCCAGCACCAGGACAGGGGTGGAGACCCAGTACTTC

clone size: NA
V gene: TRBV10-3
J gene: TRBJ2-1
D gene: TRBD2
CDR3 protein: CAISTGLAGGHEQFF
CDR3 DNA: TGTGCCATCAGTACCGGACTAGCGGGGGGGCATGAGCAGTTCTTC

clone size: NA
V gene: TRBV12-5
J gene: TRBJ2-5
D gene: NA
CDR3 protein: CASGYSAKSDGGEMETQYF
CDR3 DNA: TGTGCTAGTGGCTACTCCGCAAAGTCGGACGGTGGGGAAATGGAGACCCAGTACTTC

clone size: NA
V gene: TRBV12-5
J gene: TRBJ2-2
D gene: NA
CDR3 protein: CASGLETGELFF
CDR3 DNA: TGTGCTAGTGGTTTGGAGACCGGGGAGCTGTTTTTT

clone size: NA
V gene: TRBV21-1
J gene: TRBJ2-4
D gene: NA
CDR3 protein: CASSKVFIDLAKNIQYF
CDR3 DNA: TGTGCCAGCAGCAAAGTCTTTATCGACTTAGCCAAAAACATTCAGTACTTC

clone size: NA
V gene: TRBV10-3
J gene: TRBJ1-3
D gene: NA
CDR3 protein: CAISESKSGTIYF
CDR3 DNA: TGTGCCATCAGTGAGTCGAAGTCCGGTACCATATATTTT

clone size: NA
V gene: TRBV5-1
J gene: TRBJ2-5
D gene: NA
CDR3 protein: CATTIGGAGETQYF
CDR3 DNA: TGCGCCACCACCATAGGGGGTGCGGGAGAGACCCAGTACTTC

clone size: NA
V gene: TRBV2
J gene: TRBJ2-2
D gene: TRBD2
CDR3 protein: CASSVTSAGELFF
CDR3 DNA: TGTGCCAGCAGCGTGACTAGCGCCGGGGAGCTGTTTTTT

clone size: NA
V gene: TRBV5-4
J gene: TRBJ1-3
D gene: NA
CDR3 protein: CASSLGIGVTGNTIYF
CDR3 DNA: TGTGCCAGCAGCTTGGGGATAGGGGTAACTGGAAACACCATATATTTT

clone size: NA
V gene: TRBV18
J gene: TRBJ2-5
D gene: TRBD1
CDR3 protein: CASSQYRGQETQYF
CDR3 DNA: TGTGCCAGCTCACAGTACAGGGGTCAAGAGACCCAGTACTTC

clone size: NA
V gene: TRBV10-2
J gene: TRBJ2-5
D gene: NA
CDR3 protein: CASGDLYQETQYF
CDR3 DNA: TGCGCCAGCGGGGACCTTTACCAAGAGACCCAGTACTTC

clone size: NA
V gene: TRBV5-1
J gene: TRBJ2-7
D gene: TRBD2
CDR3 protein: CASSLGALRGSEQYF
CDR3 DNA: TGCGCCAGCAGCTTGGGAGCCTTGCGGGGGAGCGAGCAGTACTTC

clone size: NA
V gene: TRBV18
J gene: TRBJ2-7
D gene: TRBD2
CDR3 protein: CASSPGLAGNEQYF
CDR3 DNA: TGTGCCAGCTCACCGGGACTAGCGGGGAACGAGCAGTACTTC

clone size: NA
V gene: TRBV19
J gene: TRBJ1-3
D gene: NA
CDR3 protein: CASSSLGVSGNTIYF
CDR3 DNA: TGTGCCAGTAGTTCCCTGGGCGTCTCCGGAAACACCATATATTTT

clone size: NA
V gene: TRBV30
J gene: TRBJ1-4
D gene: NA
CDR3 protein: CAWSDLGRNEKLFF
CDR3 DNA: TGTGCCTGGAGTGATCTTGGGAGGAATGAAAAACTGTTTTTT